This T cell receptor (beta chain) was found in a study of T-cell memory formation after mild COVID-19. Of note for this clonotype: Its specificity is unknown.

Trimming removed 3 bases from V and 7 bases from J, with 13 bases in between. The CDR3 extends over 14 amino acids. Germline V gene lookup returns CDR1 SEHNR and CDR2 FQNEAQ (reference sequence). Study-level findings and limits: Clones that contracted from day 15 to 85 had balanced CD4/CD8; later expanders were CD4+ biased.

Barcoded TCR alpha and TCR beta cDNA libraries with UMIs came from 5'RACE using constant-segment primers. Each CDR3 protein is one row after TCRdb ran MiXCR on the 5' RACE reads. This table holds about 150,000 distinct CDR3 sequences, around 27% found once. Sequencing was performed on PBMCs or a T cell subset sorted from them (not recorded which). The chain uses TRBV7-9 and TRBJ1-5, with D possibly being TRBD1 (5 bases). This clonotype originated in an adult woman who had mild COVID-19 (a few samples of this study predate the infection). Cell type and time point are not known. The CDR3 is CASSFPGIGQPQHF. CDR3 bases: TGTGCCAGCAGCTTTCCAGGGATAGGACAGCCCCAGCATTTT.